The TCR beta chain described here comes from a study of long-term antiretroviral therapy in people with HIV. Overall study results and limits: Repertoires with HIV possessed tighter CDR3 length spans than those of controls. Blood was collected between the mid-2000s and the late 2010s, possibly under older ART regimens. Post-ART samples showed increased diversity that remained below transplant donor control levels.

Researchers ran immunoSEQ v3.0 at survey level. Per-sample sequencing targets were roughly 40,000-55,000 T-cell genomes. The method was immunoSEQ multiplex PCR; TCRdb's version includes in-frame clones alone and lacks a portion of them. The repertoire holds 14,000 or so clones, with roughly 80% as singletons. Note on this clone: Its antigen is not known.

The V end was cut by 0 bases, the J end by 1 base, with 6 bases between. Germline CDR1 and CDR2: ENHRY and SYGVKD. The CDR3 covers 14 residues. This chain joins TRBV10-3 and TRBJ1-1; D remains unclear. The sequence derives from a woman in her forties with HIV. The sample was unsorted PBMCs, taken 1.8 years before starting antiretroviral therapy. The CDR3 is CAISESGPNTEAFF. The CDR3 DNA is TGTGCCATCAGTGAGTCCGGCCCGAACACTGAAGCTTTCTTT.